This T cell receptor (beta chain) was recovered during a study of cytomegalovirus exposure and HLA in healthy donors. Study-wide points: Analyses of presence and absence presupposed an approximately uniform sequencing depth across donors. Highest at DRB1 and lowest at HLA-C, TCR association rates differed among HLA loci in a later analysis.

On this clone itself: Its antigen is still unknown.

The PCR used 60 Vbeta and 13 Jbeta primers. Method: immunoSEQ multiplex PCR; TCRdb's copy keeps in-frame clones and lacks some. The sample holds approximately 38,000 clones. This clonotype was sampled from a man aged 40-55 years in good health and CMV-seropositive. The sample comprised PBMCs.

The CDR3 sequence: CASSLGTASGTQETQYF. CDR3 nucleotides: TGCGCCAGCAGCTTGGGTACGGCTAGCGGGACCCAAGAGACCCAGTACTTC. The chain uses TRBV5-1 and TRBJ2-5, with TRBD2 identical over 9 bases. Germline V gene data show CDR1 as SGHRS and CDR2 as YFSETQ. CDR3 length equals 17 residues. V was clipped by 0 bases and J by 1 base; unmatched bases: 7.